The 28 T cell receptor beta chains below come from one sample, sequenced in a study of PD-L1 blockade in urothelial cancer. TCRdb keeps only in-frame clones here, not all; method: immunoSEQ multiplex PCR. The sample lists 100,000 or so clones, around 90% occurring once. The sample consisted of PBMCs, taken around atezolizumab (anti-PD-L1) treatment. These TCRs come from a woman older than 75 with urothelial cancer.

The chain combines TRBV5-1 with TRBJ2-5; D is perhaps TRBD2 (6 bases). The CDR3 consists of 14 residues. In germline, CDR1 is SGHRS, CDR2 YFSETQ. Trimming left V 4 bases short and J 2 bases short, with 12 bases between. CDR3 sequence reads: CASSPGTFQETQYF. The CDR3 DNA follows: TGCGCCAGCAGCCCGGGGACTTTTCAAGAGACCCAGTACTTC.

The chain combines TRBV28 with TRBJ2-7; 7 positions agree with TRBD2. V lost 4 bases and J lost 1; bases outside the gene matches: 10. Germline values: CDR1 MDHEN, CDR2 SYDVKM. The CDR3 is 16 amino acids. The CDR3 loop reads CASSYPRAGRSYEQYF. The CDR3, as DNA: TGTGCCAGCAGTTACCCCCGAGCGGGAAGGTCCTACGAGCAGTACTTC.

This rearrangement joins TRBV5-4 to TRBJ2-1; a weak D match, TRBD1 (6 bases). The CDR3 sequence is 13 residues long. The germline gives CDR1 SGHNT, CDR2 YYREEE (reference sequence). Trimming pared 1 base from V and 8 bases from J, leaving 10 bases between. Here the CDR3 reads CASSLSQGYEQFF. CDR3 nucleotide sequence: TGTGCCAGCAGCTTGTCCCAGGGGTATGAGCAGTTCTTC.

V and J are TRBV9 and TRBJ2-1; possibly TRBD2 for D (5 bases). CDR1 is SGDLS, CDR2 YYNGEE, per germline. V was pared by 0 bases and J by 2 bases, with 9 bases between. The CDR3 has 15 amino acids. The DNA for the CDR3 is TGTGCCAGCAGCGTAGGGGAGTCCACCTACAATGAGCAGTTCTTC. It is translated as CASSVGESTYNEQFF.

This clone was counted between two and nine times. The chain employs TRBV9 and TRBJ2-1, with D possibly TRBD2 on 5 matching bases. V was cut by 0 bases and J by 3 bases, with 7 bases left in between. CDR1 and CDR2 from the germline V gene are SGDLS and YYNGEE. The CDR3 spans 14 residues. CDR3 sequence reads: CASSVDSDYNEQFF. CDR3 DNA: TGTGCCAGCAGCGTAGATAGCGACTACAATGAGCAGTTCTTC.

V gene TRBV5-1 combines with J gene TRBJ2-1; weak D call: TRBD2 (5 bases). Germline values: CDR1 SGHRS, CDR2 YFSETQ. The CDR3 is 13 residues long. With 0 bases removed from V and 10 bases from J, the gap between germline ends came to 11 bases. CDR3 sequence: CASSLVVEGEQFF. For the CDR3, the DNA is TGCGCCAGCAGCTTGGTCGTAGAGGGAGAGCAGTTCTTC.

The genes are TRBV5-1 and TRBJ2-2; D is perhaps TRBD2 (6 bases). The CDR3 is 12 residues long. The V end was cut by 6 bases, the J end by 6 bases, with 9 bases between. Germline V lookup: CDR1 SGHRS, CDR2 YFSETQ. CDR3 protein: CASTSGAGELFF. The CDR3 DNA follows: TGCGCCAGCACGTCGGGAGCCGGGGAGCTGTTTTTT.

In this sample, this clone turned up a few times. This chain joins TRBV13 and TRBJ2-7, with 7 positions matching TRBD1. Germline V gives CDR1 PRHDT, CDR2 FYEKMQ (reference sequence). V was clipped by 6 bases and J by 0 bases; unmatched bases: 8. The CDR3 length is 15 residues. The CDR3 region has the DNA TGTGCCAGCAGTCCTACAGGGGCCGGCTCCTACGAGCAGTACTTC. This sequence encodes CASSPTGAGSYEQYF.

The chain links TRBV27 to TRBJ2-1; D possibly corresponds to TRBD1 (6 bases). The germline V gene has CDR1 MNHEY and CDR2 SMNVEV (reference sequence). This CDR3 spans 13 amino acids. Trimming cost V 3 bases and J 10 bases, with 13 bases left between them. The CDR3: CASSFNRANEQFF. In DNA form, the CDR3 reads TGTGCCAGCAGTTTCAACAGGGCGAACGAGCAGTTCTTC.

The rearrangement uses TRBV5-4 and TRBJ1-1, with D tentatively TRBD1 (6 bases). The V end was cut by 2 bases, the J end by 4 bases, with 12 bases between. The CDR3 loop spans 14 amino acids. Germline CDR1 is SGHNT and CDR2 is YYREEE (reference sequence). The CDR3 is CASSFPGASTEAFF. The CDR3 DNA sequence: TGTGCCAGCAGCTTTCCAGGGGCTAGCACTGAAGCTTTCTTT.

The V gene is TRBV7-8, the J gene TRBJ2-2; a possible D gene is TRBD1 (6 bases). From germline, CDR1 is SGHVS and CDR2 FQNEAQ. The CDR3 is made up of 17 amino acids. V lost 0 bases, J lost 0 bases, and 11 bases lay in between. CDR3 DNA sequence: TGTGCCAGCAGCTTAGCGGGGACATCCGCGAACACCGGGGAGCTGTTTTTT. Amino acid sequence: CASSLAGTSANTGELFF.

V gene TRBV6-1 combines with J gene TRBJ2-3; tentative D call: TRBD2 (6 bases). CDR3 size: 14 residues. Germline assignment: CDR1 MNHNS and CDR2 SASEGT. Trimming cost V 7 bases and J 6 bases, with 17 bases left between them. The CDR3 DNA reads TGTGCCAGCACACAACCCGCTAGCGTTGATACGCAGTATTTT. Protein product: CASTQPASVDTQYF.

The rearrangement links TRBV29-1 to TRBJ1-2; unclear D gene. The CDR3 runs to 13 residues. Trimming pared 2 bases from V and 0 bases from J, leaving 7 bases between. Germline V CDR1 and CDR2: SQVTM, ANQGSEA. In DNA form, the CDR3 reads TGCAGCGTTGAAACAGACGCTAACTATGGCTACACCTTC. Protein: CSVETDANYGYTF.

Here the CDR3 reads CASSQEGRVNTDTQYF. The CDR3 DNA reads TGCGCCAGCAGCCAAGAAGGGCGGGTGAATACAGATACGCAGTATTTT. The chain carries TRBV4-1 and TRBJ2-3, with a weak D call TRBD2 (5 bases). The CDR3 length is 16 residues. Germline loops: CDR1 MGHRA, CDR2 YSYEKL. Trimming took 0 bases from V and 3 from J, leaving 13 bases between them.

V usage is TRBV6-5 and J usage is TRBJ1-2, with a weak D call TRBD1 (6 bases). Trimming cost V 5 bases and J 7 bases, with 17 bases left between them. This CDR3 is 14 amino acids long. Germline values: CDR1 MNHEY, CDR2 SVGAGI. CDR3 in amino acids: CASSPPTGQGGYTF. The CDR3, as DNA: TGTGCCAGCAGTCCCCCGACAGGCCAGGGTGGCTACACCTTC.

The J gene is TRBJ2-7, the V gene TRBV27; possible D gene TRBD2, 6 bases. V lost 1 base to trimming and J lost 5 bases, with 27 bases between them. Germline V lookup: CDR1 MNHEY, CDR2 SMNVEV (reference sequence). CDR3 size: 19 residues. This chain's CDR3 is CASSLFSPSAGRIMDEQYF. For the CDR3, the DNA is TGTGCCAGCAGTTTATTCTCCCCTAGCGCGGGTCGCATAATGGACGAGCAGTACTTC.

The V gene is TRBV2, the J gene TRBJ2-7; 9 positions agree with TRBD2. V was clipped by 6 bases and J by 4 bases; unmatched bases: 10. Per germline, CDR1 SNHLY and CDR2 FYNNEI. The CDR3 has 15 amino acids. The CDR3 sequence: CASRLTTSGPYEQYF. The CDR3, as DNA: TGTGCCAGCAGACTGACGACTAGCGGACCGTACGAGCAGTACTTC.

As DNA, the CDR3 is TGTGCCAGCAGTTGGAAGCATCCCGGGTCCTACGAGCAGTACTTC. The encoded protein is CASSWKHPGSYEQYF. This chain links TRBV27 with TRBJ2-7; D remains unclear. Germline V gene data show CDR1 as MNHEY and CDR2 as SMNVEV (reference sequence). V gave up 4 bases and J gave up 1 base, with 14 bases separating them. The CDR3 consists of 15 residues.

This clone appeared once. The chain combines TRBV28 with TRBJ1-2; D call uncertain. Germline V gene lookup returns CDR1 MDHEN and CDR2 SYDVKM. CDR3 length: 12 residues. V was trimmed by 3 bases and J by 5 bases, leaving 7 bases between them. Here the CDR3 reads CASSLRQYGYTF. The CDR3 bases are TGTGCCAGCAGTTTGCGTCAATATGGCTACACCTTC.

The chain couples TRBV10-3 to TRBJ1-5; 9 bases are a match to TRBD1. Germline V lookup: CDR1 ENHRY, CDR2 SYGVKD. The V gene end was trimmed by 2 bases and the J gene end by 6 bases; junction bases not matched to a gene: 8. The CDR3 contains 16 residues. The CDR3 loop is CAISETGQTGGQPQHF. The CDR3 region has the DNA TGTGCCATCAGTGAGACGGGACAGACAGGGGGTCAGCCCCAGCATTTT.

The gene calls are TRBV6-5 and TRBJ2-3; the D is unclear. Germline V gene sequence: CDR1 MNHEY, CDR2 SVGAGI. V dropped 5 bases and J dropped 3 bases, with 12 bases sitting between them. The CDR3 loop spans 14 amino acids. The CDR3 DNA reads TGTGCCAGCAGTCCTTACTTCGGGACAGATACGCAGTATTTT. It specifies CASSPYFGTDTQYF.

V gene TRBV11-2 combines with J gene TRBJ1-4; no firm D call. In germline, CDR1 is SGHAT, CDR2 FQNNGV. Between the trimmed V and J ends, which lost 1 base and 2 bases, there was a span of 8 bases. The CDR3 runs 15 residues. CDR3 DNA sequence: TGTGCCAGCAGCTTAGGGTTCGCGACTAATGAAAAACTGTTTTTT. This encodes CASSLGFATNEKLFF.

This chain joins TRBV10-3 and TRBJ1-2; tentatively, D is TRBD1 (6 bases). The CDR3 is made up of 15 amino acids. Germline assignment: CDR1 ENHRY and CDR2 SYGVKD. V shed 6 bases and J shed 7 bases, with 21 bases lying between them. The CDR3 DNA reads as TGTGCCATCAGAGCTTTAACAGGGAGCGCGTCTGGCTACACCTTC. Amino acid sequence: CAIRALTGSASGYTF.

The chain employs TRBV28 and TRBJ1-1; 9 bases align to TRBD1. Germline assignment: CDR1 MDHEN and CDR2 SYDVKM. Trimming cost V 5 bases and J 3 bases; bases outside gene matches: 7. This CDR3 is built from 15 residues. The CDR3 protein is CASSPWTGEYTEAFF. The CDR3 coding sequence is TGTGCCAGCAGTCCCTGGACAGGGGAGTACACTGAAGCTTTCTTT.

The V call is TRBV7-8, the J call TRBJ2-2, with 7 bases matching TRBD2. CDR1 and CDR2 from the germline V gene are SGHVS and FQNEAQ. This CDR3 is built from 15 residues. J lost 5 bases, V lost 4 bases, and 7 bases had no gene match. The DNA of the CDR3 is TGTGCCAGCAGCTCCCGACTAGCCGGGACCGGGGAGCTGTTTTTT. Translation: CASSSRLAGTGELFF.

The V gene is TRBV28, the J gene TRBJ1-1; no clear D. V was shortened by 5 bases and J by 4 bases, with 17 bases between the two germline ends. The germline V gene has CDR1 MDHEN and CDR2 SYDVKM. The CDR3 spans 15 residues. CDR3 loop: CASSPPSYPGTEAFF. The CDR3 DNA reads as TGTGCCAGCAGTCCCCCCTCTTATCCAGGCACTGAAGCTTTCTTT. Complete variable domain (other parts from reference TRBV28 and TRBJ1-1): DVKVTQSSRYLVKRTGEKVFLECVQDMDHENMFWYRQDPGLGLRLIYFSYDVKMKEKGDIPEGYSVSREKKERFSLILESASTNQTSMYLCASSPPSYPGTEAFFGQGTRLTVV.

CDR3 residues: CSSIQGGTEAFF. The CDR3 DNA sequence: TGCAGCTCGATCCAGGGCGGCACTGAAGCTTTCTTT. The rearrangement links TRBV29-1 to TRBJ1-1, with D perhaps TRBD1 (5 bases). This CDR3 region has 12 residues. Germline V gene lookup returns CDR1 SQVTM and CDR2 ANQGSEA. V was trimmed by 8 bases and J by 4 bases, leaving 14 bases between them.

DNA for the CDR3: TGTGCCAGCAGGGCGACAGGGGGAAACCAGCCCCAGCATTTT. Encoded protein: CASRATGGNQPQHF. V gene TRBV6-6 combines with J gene TRBJ1-5; 9 bases are shared with TRBD1. This CDR3 has 14 amino acids. The germline gives CDR1 MNHNY, CDR2 SVGAGI (reference sequence). The ends lost 6 bases at V and 7 bases at J; junction bases unmatched: 7.